Here is one TCR beta chain with its context. The data are from a study of blood T cell repertoires in COVID-19. Study summary: The United States, Italy and Spain supplied acute and convalescent COVID-19 samples.

The repertoire was sequenced with immunoSEQ multiplex PCR; TCRdb's copy has only in-frame clones and lacks some. Here the sample spans over 250,000 clones, approximately 88% being singletons. Trimming took 5 bases from V and 3 from J, leaving 14 bases between them. The CDR3 is 15 residues long. In germline, CDR1 is GTSNPN, CDR2 SVGIG (reference sequence). Material for sequencing was peripheral blood. The receptor's source is a man aged 50-60 years with acute or convalescent COVID-19. The gene calls are TRBV30 and TRBJ2-6, with a tentative D call TRBD1 (6 bases). This chain's CDR3 is CAWHSRGYGANVLTF. The CDR3 DNA is TGTGCCTGGCACTCGAGGGGGTATGGGGCCAACGTCCTGACTTTC. The variable domain in full, completed from reference TRBV30 and TRBJ2-6, reads SQTIHQWPATLVQPVGSPLSLECTVEGTSNPNLYWYRQAAGRGLQLLFYSVGIGQISSEVPQNLSASRPQDRQFILSSKKLLLSDSGFYLCAWHSRGYGANVLTFGAGSRLTVL.